These 32 T cell receptor beta chains came from one sample sequenced in a study of blood T cell repertoires in COVID-19. Method: immunoSEQ multiplex PCR; TCRdb's copy keeps in-frame clones and lacks some. The sample holds more than 200,000 clones, under 90% seen once. The sample was peripheral blood. The source of these receptors is an elderly woman with COVID-19, enrolled during active disease.

The chain employs TRBV15 and TRBJ2-3; D gene uncertain. The ends were cut back, 4 bases at V and 3 bases at J, with 20 bases in the middle. The CDR3 is 17 residues long. The germline V gene encodes CDR1 LNHNV and CDR2 YYDKDF (reference sequence). DNA of the CDR3: TGTGCCACCAGCAAGAGATCGAACTATCAGAGGACAGATACGCAGTATTTT. Its protein product is CATSKRSNYQRTDTQYF.

J is TRBJ1-1 and V is TRBV6-5; no definite D call. Germline V CDR1 and CDR2: MNHEY, SVGAGI. Trimming took off 7 bases at V and 5 bases at J, with 11 bases between the two ends. This CDR3 is built from 12 residues. CDR3 residues: CASTSVGTEAFF. DNA for the CDR3: TGTGCCAGCACTTCGGTCGGGACTGAAGCTTTCTTT.

V gene TRBV2 combines with J gene TRBJ1-1, with TRBD1 as a possible D gene (5 bases). Germline CDR1 and CDR2: SNHLY and FYNNEI. With 3 bases removed from V and 0 bases from J, the gap between germline ends came to 8 bases. The CDR3 is 14 amino acids. The CDR3: CASSDSRVNTEAFF. The DNA of the CDR3 is TGTGCCAGCAGTGATAGCAGGGTGAACACTGAAGCTTTCTTT.

The chain is built from TRBV12-3 or TRBV12-4 and TRBJ1-4; D uncertain. The CDR3 sequence is 11 residues long. V lost 4 bases and J lost 8, with 5 bases in between. In DNA, the CDR3 is TGTGCCAGCAGTTGGGCAGAAAAACTGTTTTTT. Translation: CASSWAEKLFF.

This clone appeared a single time. This sequence joins TRBV10-3 and TRBJ2-1; D gene unclear. CDR1 is ENHRY, CDR2 SYGVKD, per germline. The length of the CDR3 is 13 residues. Trimming pared 5 bases from V and 4 bases from J, leaving 9 bases between. The CDR3 nucleotides are TGTGCCATCAGTTTTTCCCGGTACAATGAGCAGTTCTTC. It codes for CAISFSRYNEQFF.

In its sample, this clone was seen a few times. The rearrangement links TRBV11-3 to TRBJ1-3; D gene uncertain. The germline CDR1 and CDR2 sequences are SGHNT and YENEEA. V was pared by 5 bases and J by 4 bases, with 9 bases between. This CDR3 has 13 amino acids. DNA of the CDR3: TGTGCCAGCAGCCCGAACACGGGAAACACCATATATTTT. Translation: CASSPNTGNTIYF.

The V gene is TRBV10-3, the J gene TRBJ2-7; 7 bases are a match to TRBD1. The germline CDR1 and CDR2 sequences are ENHRY and SYGVKD. The CDR3 runs 14 residues. Unmatched junction bases numbered 1, after V lost 0 bases and J lost 2 bases. The CDR3 DNA is TGTGCCATCAGTGAGTCGGGACAGACCTACGAGCAGTACTTC. Translating gives CAISESGQTYEQYF.

This clone showed up just once. This may be a read error, as it is one base from a much larger clone. The same CDR3 also results from other DNA sequences found in this sample. V is TRBV10-3 and J is TRBJ2-3; D might be TRBD2 (6 bases). This CDR3 has 15 residues. Germline CDR1 reads ENHRY; CDR2 reads SYGVKD. CDR3: CAISDLAPGTDTQYF. The CDR3 nucleotides read TGTGCCATTAGTGACCTAGCGCCGGGCACAGATACGCAGTATTTT.

The chain links TRBV6-2 or TRBV6-3 to TRBJ2-5; 8 bases match TRBD2. Germline V lookup: CDR1 MNHEY, CDR2 SVGEGT. This CDR3 has 14 amino acids. V gave up 6 bases and J gave up 1 base; unmatched junction bases: 4. The CDR3 region has the DNA TGTGCCAGCAGCCTCGGACTAGCCCAAGAGACCCAGTACTTC. Amino acids: CASSLGLAQETQYF.

The chain carries TRBV9 and TRBJ2-7; 8 bases are shared with TRBD1. V was pared by 0 bases and J by 2 bases, with 7 bases of the junction left unmatched. Germline V lookup: CDR1 SGDLS, CDR2 YYNGEE. The length of the CDR3 is 16 residues. The CDR3 region is CASSVVADRAPYEQYF. The CDR3 region has the DNA TGTGCCAGCAGCGTAGTGGCGGACAGGGCCCCCTACGAGCAGTACTTC.

This chain connects TRBV5-1 to TRBJ2-4, with 8 nucleotides matching TRBD2. V was pared by 7 bases and J by 2 bases, with 8 bases of the junction left unmatched. Germline lookup yields CDR1 SGHRS and CDR2 YFSETQ. The CDR3 runs to 15 residues. The CDR3 spells CASRPGGATKNIQYF. The CDR3 DNA reads as TGCGCCAGCCGGCCCGGGGGGGCGACCAAAAACATTCAGTACTTC.

CDR3 bases: TGTGCCAGCAGCTTCAGGGGGGACAATCAGCCCCAGCATTTT. Translation gives CASSFRGDNQPQHF. The gene calls are TRBV5-8 and TRBJ1-5; 7 nucleotides agree with TRBD1. Germline V gene lookup returns CDR1 SGHTS and CDR2 YDEGEE. This CDR3 contains 14 residues. Trimming removed 2 bases from V and 3 bases from J; junction bases left unmatched: 2.

The chain employs TRBV6-5 and TRBJ1-5; no clear D gene. From germline, CDR1 is MNHEY and CDR2 SVGAGI. The CDR3 contains 12 residues. Trimming cost V 7 bases and J 6 bases, with 10 bases left between them. The CDR3 loop reads CASTSGIQPQHF. The CDR3 coding sequence is TGTGCCAGCACGTCGGGGATTCAGCCCCAGCATTTT.

The V call is TRBV7-6, the J call TRBJ2-3, with D perhaps TRBD1 (7 bases). V was clipped by 4 bases and J by 0 bases, with 11 bases between them. CDR3 size: 15 residues. Per the germline V gene, CDR1 is SGHVS and CDR2 is FNYEAQ. The chain's CDR3 is CASSSAGQSTDTQYF. The CDR3 region has the DNA TGTGCCAGCAGCTCCGCGGGACAGAGCACAGATACGCAGTATTTT.

CDR3 sequence (DNA): TGTGCCAGCACTATTGTGGGGGGCTCCTACGAGCAGTACTTC. Translating gives CASTIVGGSYEQYF. This chain uses TRBV7-9 with TRBJ2-7; D is possibly TRBD2 (6 bases). V was pared by 7 bases and J by 0 bases, with 13 bases between. The CDR3 loop spans 14 amino acids. Germline CDR1 reads SEHNR; CDR2 reads FQNEAQ (reference sequence).

The CDR3 protein is CASSLRSLRQIGYTF. The CDR3 DNA sequence: TGTGCCAGCAGTCTACGAAGTCTGCGACAGATCGGCTACACCTTC. V is TRBV6-5 and J is TRBJ1-2; D may be TRBD1 (5 bases). The germline V gene encodes CDR1 MNHEY and CDR2 SVGAGI. V lost 5 bases, J lost 8 bases, and 21 bases lay in between. The CDR3 totals 15 residues.

The chain couples TRBV5-5 to TRBJ1-4; the match to TRBD1 covers 7 bases. This CDR3 has 17 residues. CDR1 and CDR2 from the germline V gene are SGHKS and YYEKEE (reference sequence). After removal of 4 bases from V and 0 bases from J, the junction contained 9 bases not matched to a gene. Here the CDR3 reads CASSPGTAGATNEKLFF. For the CDR3, the DNA is TGTGCCAGCAGCCCCGGGACAGCCGGTGCAACTAATGAAAAACTGTTTTTT.

The J gene is TRBJ2-1, the V gene TRBV7-2; 7 bases align to TRBD2. CDR3 length equals 14 residues. CDR1 SGHTA and CDR2 FQGNSA come from the germline V gene. Trimming took 5 bases from V and 5 from J; bases not matched to a gene: 6. CDR3 in DNA: TGTGCCAGCAGCCTGAGCGGGGTGAACAATGAGCAGTTCTTC. This sequence encodes CASSLSGVNNEQFF.

The chain employs TRBV28 and TRBJ2-7; 12 bases match TRBD1. Looked up from germline, CDR1 is MDHEN and CDR2 is SYDVKM. The trim removed 6 bases at V and 5 bases at J, leaving 8 bases unmatched. The CDR3 is 15 residues long. CDR3 sequence reads: CASSTGTGGVDEQYF. In DNA form, the CDR3 reads TGTGCCAGCAGCACCGGGACAGGGGGCGTAGACGAGCAGTACTTC.

V and J are TRBV7-2 and TRBJ2-1, with 7 bases matching TRBD2. Trimming cost V 2 bases and J 4 bases; bases outside gene matches: 8. In germline, CDR1 is SGHTA, CDR2 FQGNSA. The CDR3 extends over 16 amino acids. The CDR3 DNA follows: TGTGCCAGCAGCTTAAACAGCGGGAATATGTACAATGAGCAGTTCTTC. It yields the protein CASSLNSGNMYNEQFF.

The chain combines TRBV6-6 with TRBJ1-2; 10 nucleotides align to TRBD1. This CDR3 has 16 residues. Losses at the gene ends were 4 bases for V and 5 bases for J; bases not matched to a gene: 10. Germline CDR1 and CDR2: MNHNY and SVGAGI (reference sequence). CDR3 protein: CASSSTPGTGAYGYTF. CDR3 coding DNA: TGTGCCAGCAGTTCCACCCCCGGGACAGGGGCTTATGGCTACACCTTC.

CDR3 DNA: TGTGCCAGCACCCCATCAGGGGGGGGAAACACCATATATTTT. Protein: CASTPSGGGNTIYF. The chain is built from TRBV28 and TRBJ1-3, with 7 nucleotides matching TRBD1. After removal of 7 bases from V and 4 bases from J, the junction contained 7 bases not matched to a gene. The CDR3 runs to 14 residues. Germline-derived CDR1 and CDR2 are MDHEN and SYDVKM.

J is TRBJ2-7 and V is TRBV10-3; 8 nucleotides line up with TRBD1. Germline CDR1 ENHRY, CDR2 SYGVKD. CDR3 length: 15 amino acids. Losses at the gene ends were 4 bases for V and 1 base for J; bases not matched to a gene: 6. The CDR3 sequence is CAISARDRSSYEQYV. In nucleotides, the CDR3 is TGTGCCATCAGTGCTCGGGACAGGTCGTCCTACGAGCAGTACGTC.

The CDR3 reads CASSSTRDEQFF. Written as DNA, the CDR3 is TGTGCCAGCAGCTCGACTAGGGATGAGCAGTTCTTC. The rearrangement links TRBV11-2 to TRBJ2-1, with TRBD2 as a possible D gene (6 bases). CDR3 length: 12 amino acids. The V gene's germline CDR1 is SGHAT and CDR2 FQNNGV. Trimming pared 4 bases from V and 8 bases from J, leaving 9 bases between.

The chain has TRBV5-1 and TRBJ2-5, with TRBD2 identical over 13 bases. There are 16 residues in the CDR3. Germline-derived CDR1 and CDR2 are SGHRS and YFSETQ. J lost 4 bases, V lost 3 bases, and 6 bases had no gene match. The CDR3 DNA reads as TGCGCCAGCAGCTCTACTAGCGGGGGGGCGAGAGAGACCCAGTACTTC. Translated: CASSSTSGGARETQYF.

The chain couples TRBV10-3 to TRBJ2-3, with D tentatively TRBD1 (6 bases). The CDR3 has 15 amino acids. Deletions cut 2 bases from V and 2 bases from J, with 11 bases between. Per the germline V gene, CDR1 is ENHRY and CDR2 is SYGVKD. CDR3 nucleotides: TGTGCCATCAGTGAGAAAGGACAGCACACAGATACGCAGTATTTT. As protein: CAISEKGQHTDTQYF.

This clone was counted once. The chain employs TRBV19 and TRBJ1-2, with D possibly being TRBD1 (6 bases). From germline, CDR1 is LNHDA and CDR2 SQIVND (reference sequence). The CDR3 spans 14 residues. V was trimmed by 5 bases and J by 0 bases, leaving 10 bases between them. The chain's CDR3 is CASSGGYPNYGYTF. The CDR3 coding sequence is TGTGCCAGTAGTGGGGGCTACCCTAACTATGGCTACACCTTC.

This clone was observed a handful of times. In DNA form, the CDR3 reads TGTGCCAGCAACATGGCCCGGGGGGAAGGAAACACCATATATTTT. Protein sequence: CASNMARGEGNTIYF. This chain connects TRBV7-2 to TRBJ1-3, with D possibly TRBD1 on 5 matching bases. The CDR3 runs to 15 residues. From germline, CDR1 is SGHTA and CDR2 FQGNSA. Trimming pared 7 bases from V and 4 bases from J, leaving 17 bases between.

The V gene is TRBV18, the J gene TRBJ1-2, with 9 bases that match TRBD1. The CDR3 has 15 amino acids. Per germline, CDR1 KGHSH and CDR2 LQKENI. V lost 6 bases and J lost 2; bases outside the gene matches: 7. CDR3 region: CASSPTGTGNYGYTF. The CDR3 coding sequence is TGTGCCAGCTCCCCTACCGGGACAGGGAACTATGGCTACACCTTC.

The sample holds a few counts of this clone. This rearrangement joins TRBV5-6 to TRBJ1-2; D is unresolved. The CDR3 sequence is 15 residues long. Germline V lookup: CDR1 SGHDT, CDR2 YYEEEE. The V gene lost 2 bases and the J gene lost 4 bases, with 15 bases spanning the gap. The CDR3 bases are TGTGCCAGCAGCTTCGGTCTCTCCCCCACCTATGGCTACACCTTC. This translates into CASSFGLSPTYGYTF.

The chain couples TRBV5-4 to TRBJ2-3, with 12 bases identical to TRBD2. V lost 1 base to trimming and J lost 4 bases; unmatched junction nucleotides: 4. CDR3 length: 16 amino acids. Per germline, CDR1 SGHNT and CDR2 YYREEE (reference sequence). The CDR3 nucleotides are TGTGCCAGCAGCTTGAACCTAGCGGGGGGGTCAGATACGCAGTATTTT. This gives the protein CASSLNLAGGSDTQYF.

Concerning this clone: In the same sample, other DNA sequences code for this CDR3. V gene TRBV7-9 combines with J gene TRBJ2-4, with no clear D. Germline V gene lookup returns CDR1 SEHNR and CDR2 FQNEAQ (reference sequence). The V gene lost 7 bases and the J gene lost 0 bases, with 7 bases spanning the gap. CDR3 length: 13 residues. CDR3 region: CASTGPAKNIQYF. In DNA form, the CDR3 reads TGTGCCAGCACCGGGCCAGCCAAAAACATTCAGTACTTC.